This T cell receptor (beta chain) originates from a study of blood T cell repertoires in COVID-19. V dropped 0 bases and J dropped 1 base, with 9 bases sitting between them. Looked up from germline, CDR1 is LNHNV and CDR2 is YYDKDF (reference sequence). CDR3 length: 15 residues. The method was immunoSEQ multiplex PCR; TCRdb's version includes in-frame clones alone and lacks a portion of them. The table records about 280,000 clones, about 85% of them present only once. The J gene is TRBJ1-1, the V gene TRBV15; no clear D gene. Sequencing input: peripheral blood. The TCR sequence derives from a human donor in a cohort sampled during active COVID-19. CDR3 in amino acids: CATSRDLARNTEAFF. CDR3 DNA: TGTGCCACCAGCAGAGATCTTGCGCGGAACACTGAAGCTTTCTTT. Variable domain in full (rest from reference TRBV15 and TRBJ1-1): DAMVIQNPRYQVTQFGKPVTLSCSQTLNHNVMYWYQQKSSQAPKLLFHYYDKDFNNEADTPDNFQSRRPNTSFCFLDIRSPGLGDTAMYLCATSRDLARNTEAFFGQGTRLTVV.